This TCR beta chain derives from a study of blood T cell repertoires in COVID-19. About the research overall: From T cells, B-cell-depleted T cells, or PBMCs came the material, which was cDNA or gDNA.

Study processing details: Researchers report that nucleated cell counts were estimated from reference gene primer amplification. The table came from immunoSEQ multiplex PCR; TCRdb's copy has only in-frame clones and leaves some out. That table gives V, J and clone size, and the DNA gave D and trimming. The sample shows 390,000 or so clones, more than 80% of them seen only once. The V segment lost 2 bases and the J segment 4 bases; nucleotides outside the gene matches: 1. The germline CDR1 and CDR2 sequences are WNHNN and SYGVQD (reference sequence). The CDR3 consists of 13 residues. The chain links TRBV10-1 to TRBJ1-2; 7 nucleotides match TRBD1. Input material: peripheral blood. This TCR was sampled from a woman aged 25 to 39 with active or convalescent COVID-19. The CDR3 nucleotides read TGCGCCAGCAGTGAGACAGGGGCCTATGGCTACACCTTC. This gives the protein CASSETGAYGYTF.